Listed below are T cell receptor beta chains from one sample, sequenced in a study of cytomegalovirus exposure and HLA in healthy donors. The assay was immunoSEQ multiplex PCR, and TCRdb's table has in-frame clones only and misses some. Here the sample spans 180,000 or so clones, around 80% being singletons. Sample: PBMCs. The origin of the receptors is a woman aged 45-60 years in good health and CMV-seropositive. Each CDR3 is given with its conserved first and last residue. D genes are given only for firm matches. Size tells how often a clone was seen (once, few, many) or the class of an expanded clone, and some rows leave it out.

V,size,D,J,CDR3,DNA
TRBV6-6,once,.,TRBJ1-4,CASSYLQGNEKLFF,TGTGCCAGCAGTTACTTACAGGGAAACGAAAAACTGTTTTTT
TRBV19,few,TRBD1,TRBJ1-5,CASSDIRTGADNQPQHF,TGTGCCAGTAGTGATATCAGGACAGGGGCGGACAATCAGCCCCAGCATTTT
TRBV15,.,.,TRBJ1-1,CATSRNMNTEAFF,TGTGCCACCAGCAGGAACATGAACACTGAAGCTTTCTTT
TRBV7-2,.,TRBD1,TRBJ1-2,CASSPTGYGYTF,TGTGCCAGCAGCCCGACAGGGTACGGCTACACCTTC
TRBV2,.,TRBD1,TRBJ1-6,CASMGQSHSPLHF,TGTGCCAGCATGGGACAGAGCCATTCACCCCTCCACTTT
TRBV5-5,.,TRBD1,TRBJ2-6,CASSPRPGGSGANVLTF,TGTGCCAGCAGCCCTCGGCCAGGGGGCTCTGGGGCCAACGTCCTGACTTTC
TRBV9,once,.,TRBJ2-3,CASSVDGGHSTDTQYF,TGTGCCAGCAGCGTAGATGGGGGACATAGCACAGATACGCAGTATTTT
TRBV5-4,.,.,TRBJ2-7,CASSPGGGAVLSYEQYF,TGTGCCAGCAGCCCCGGAGGGGGGGCGGTACTATCCTACGAGCAGTACTTC
TRBV19,.,.,TRBJ2-7,CASSIDEGAYEQYF,TGTGCCAGTAGTATAGATGAGGGGGCCTACGAGCAGTACTTC
TRBV6-5,once,.,TRBJ2-7,CASSSDSYEQYF,TGTGCCAGCAGTAGCGATTCCTACGAGCAGTACTTC
TRBV27,few,.,TRBJ1-4,CASSLGGAVEKLFF,TGTGCCAGCAGTTTAGGTGGGGCGGTTGAAAAACTGTTTTTT
TRBV4-3,.,TRBD2,TRBJ2-1,CASSTRTSGRDNEQFF,TGCGCCAGCAGCACCCGGACTAGCGGGAGGGACAATGAGCAGTTCTTC
TRBV27,.,.,TRBJ2-7,CARSEPYEQYF,TGTGCCAGATCCGAGCCCTACGAGCAGTACTTC
TRBV19,.,TRBD1,TRBJ2-7,CASSPFSDRASYEQYF,TGTGCCAGTAGTCCATTTTCAGACAGGGCCTCCTACGAGCAGTACTTC
TRBV23-1,.,.,TRBJ2-7,CASSHVSQPYEQYF,TGCGCCAGCAGTCACGTATCACAGCCCTACGAGCAGTACTTC
TRBV7-2,.,.,TRBJ2-3,CASSSPFAGSRADTQYF,TGTGCCAGCAGCTCACCTTTCGCGGGGAGCAGGGCAGATACGCAGTATTTT
TRBV11-2,.,.,TRBJ1-2,CASSPLLSPNYGYTF,TGTGCCAGCAGCCCGCTTTTGAGTCCTAACTATGGCTACACCTTC
TRBV9,.,.,TRBJ2-6,CASSPLLGSGANVLTF,TGTGCCAGCAGTCCACTCCTCGGCTCTGGGGCCAACGTCCTAACTTTC
TRBV10-3,.,TRBD2,TRBJ2-5,CAISRLAGLETQYF,TGTGCCATCAGCCGACTAGCGGGATTGGAGACCCAGTACTTC
TRBV6-4,.,TRBD1,TRBJ1-1,CASTERAGGNTEAFF,TGTGCCAGCACCGAGAGGGCAGGGGGGAACACTGAAGCTTTCTTT
TRBV9,.,.,TRBJ1-2,CASSVAGVGSYGYTF,TGTGCCAGCAGCGTAGCCGGCGTAGGGAGCTATGGCTACACCTTC
TRBV27,few,TRBD1,TRBJ2-7,CASSLGQGSEQYF,TGTGCCAGCAGTCTGGGACAGGGTAGCGAGCAGTACTTC
TRBV19,once,TRBD1,TRBJ1-5,CASSGGQGDNQPQHF,TGTGCCAGTAGTGGGGGACAGGGAGATAATCAGCCCCAGCATTTT
TRBV19,.,TRBD2,TRBJ2-1,CASTVAGSRAGVVDEQFF,TGTGCCAGTACAGTAGCCGGGAGTCGAGCGGGAGTAGTTGATGAGCAGTTCTTC
TRBV9,few,TRBD2,TRBJ2-2,CASSIQTSPNTGELFF,TGTGCCAGCAGCATCCAGACTAGCCCGAACACCGGGGAGCTGTTTTTT
TRBV4-1,.,.,TRBJ1-2,CASSSGGARYGYTF,TGCGCCAGCAGCAGCGGGGGCGCAAGGTATGGCTACACCTTC
TRBV11-3,.,TRBD1,TRBJ2-3,CASSLGGAGGDTQYF,TGTGCCAGCAGCTTAGGAGGGGCAGGGGGAGATACGCAGTATTTT
TRBV7-2,.,.,TRBJ1-2,CVSSFYSVGVNYGYTF,TGTGTCAGCAGCTTTTATAGTGTCGGAGTTAACTATGGCTACACCTTC
TRBV5-8,.,TRBD1,TRBJ1-2,CASSLEATGPAYGYTF,TGTGCCAGCAGCTTGGAGGCGACAGGGCCAGCCTATGGCTACACCTTC
TRBV5-6,once,TRBD1,TRBJ2-3,CASSLGTGGTDTQYF,TGTGCCAGCAGCTTGGGGACAGGGGGTACAGATACGCAGTATTTT
TRBV11-3,.,TRBD1,TRBJ2-6,CASSLSGGAFGANVLTF,TGTGCCAGCAGCTTATCAGGGGGCGCGTTTGGGGCCAACGTCCTGACTTTC
TRBV19,.,.,TRBJ1-1,CASSLGHRIMNTEAFF,TGTGCCAGTAGCTTGGGACACAGGATCATGAACACTGAAGCTTTCTTT
TRBV5-4,.,.,TRBJ2-1,CASSLARQVHNEQFF,TGTGCCAGCAGCTTGGCCCGGCAGGTTCACAATGAGCAGTTCTTC
TRBV9,.,.,TRBJ2-2,CASSGVGESNTGELFF,TGTGCCAGCAGCGGGGTTGGGGAGTCGAACACCGGGGAGCTGTTTTTT
TRBV7-3,.,.,TRBJ1-3,CASSLAGLAGNTIYF,TGTGCCAGCAGCTTAGCAGGGCTCGCTGGAAACACCATATATTTT
TRBV25-1,few,.,TRBJ1-3,CASSELVAGGGTIYF,TGTGCCAGCAGTGAATTGGTGGCGGGTGGAGGCACCATATATTTT
TRBV7-6,.,TRBD2,TRBJ2-5,CASSPRGTRQETQYF,TGTGCCAGCAGCCCGCGAGGGACTAGACAAGAGACCCAGTACTTC
TRBV9,.,TRBD2,TRBJ2-5,CASSAQREIETQYF,TGTGCCAGCAGCGCCCAGCGGGAGATCGAGACCCAGTACTTC
TRBV7-2,few,TRBD2,TRBJ2-3,CASSFLLAGGRTQYF,TGTGCCAGCAGCTTTCTATTAGCGGGAGGGAGAACGCAGTATTTT
TRBV6-1,.,TRBD1,TRBJ2-7,CASSEPRGMVGEQYF,TGTGCCAGCAGTGAGCCCAGGGGGATGGTCGGGGAGCAGTACTTC
TRBV6-6,.,.,TRBJ1-1,CASRAGIEAFF,TGTGCCAGCAGGGCAGGGATTGAAGCTTTCTTT
TRBV5-4,.,TRBD1,TRBJ2-3,CASSTAQGALADTQYF,TGTGCCAGCAGCACAGCCCAGGGGGCGCTAGCAGATACGCAGTATTTT
TRBV5-1,.,TRBD1,TRBJ2-1,CASSWDRGDPFF,TGCGCCAGCAGCTGGGACAGGGGGGACCCTTTCTTC
TRBV7-2,.,TRBD2,TRBJ2-7,CASSYSGGNSYEQYF,TGTGCCAGCAGCTATAGCGGGGGTAACTCGTATGAGCAGTACTTC
TRBV18,.,.,TRBJ2-2,CASSQQGGRPTGELFF,TGTGCCAGCTCACAACAAGGAGGCAGACCCACCGGGGAGCTGTTTTTT
TRBV30,.,.,TRBJ2-7,CAYNDGRTYEQYF,TGTGCCTATAATGACGGGAGAACCTACGAGCAGTACTTC
TRBV30,few,TRBD2,TRBJ2-4,CAGGGGGNIQYF,TGTGCCGGGGGTGGCGGGGGGAACATTCAGTACTTC
TRBV6-5,few,.,TRBJ1-1,CASTSLGGTEAFF,TGTGCCAGCACCAGTTTGGGAGGCACTGAAGCTTTCTTT
TRBV5-1,.,.,TRBJ2-7,CASSLGREGQYF,TGCGCCAGCAGCTTGGGACGAGAGGGGCAGTACTTC